Below, 30 T cell receptor beta chains from the same sample are listed, as sequenced in a study of blood T cell repertoires in COVID-19. Profiled with immunoSEQ multiplex PCR; TCRdb holds only in-frame clones, not every one. The repertoire consists of hundreds of thousands of clones, with roughly 90% occurring once and the leading ten covering about 1.5%. Specimen: PBMCs or T cells enriched from blood (not recorded which). These TCRs come from a woman between 18 and 29 years old who had been exposed to COVID-19.

The chain couples TRBV28 to TRBJ2-2; 10 nucleotides match TRBD1. J lost 3 bases, V lost 7 bases, and 5 bases had no gene match. CDR3 size: 15 residues. Germline V gives CDR1 MDHEN, CDR2 SYDVKM. The chain's CDR3 is CASNPDRGDTGELFF. CDR3 DNA sequence: TGTGCCAGCAACCCGGACAGGGGGGACACCGGGGAGCTGTTTTTT.

The chain employs TRBV28 and TRBJ1-5, with D hard to call. Trimming left V 6 bases short and J 1 base short, with 22 bases between. The germline V gene has CDR1 MDHEN and CDR2 SYDVKM. There are 18 residues in the CDR3. In DNA form, the CDR3 reads TGTGCCAGCAGCCGACACCCTGGACCTGCGGGGAGCAATCAGCCCCAGCATTTT. It yields the protein CASSRHPGPAGSNQPQHF.

The genes are TRBV3-1 (or the pseudogene TRBV3-2) and TRBJ2-4; 12 positions agree with TRBD2. Looked up from germline, CDR1 is LGHDT and CDR2 is YNNKEL (reference sequence). Trimming removed 4 bases from V and 7 bases from J; junction bases left unmatched: 8. CDR3 length: 16 residues. The CDR3 is CASSPTSGGWSNIQYF. CDR3 DNA: TGTGCCAGCAGCCCGACTAGCGGGGGATGGTCGAACATTCAGTACTTC.

This chain uses TRBV11-3 with TRBJ2-7, with D uncertain. Between the trimmed V and J ends, which lost 1 base and 6 bases, there was a span of 10 bases. Germline CDR1 SGHNT, CDR2 YENEEA. The CDR3 is 13 amino acids. In DNA form, the CDR3 reads TGTGCCAGCAGCTTAGTCCCCAATGTCGAGCAGTACTTC. It encodes CASSLVPNVEQYF.

V usage is TRBV2 and J usage is TRBJ2-1; 10 nucleotides agree with TRBD2. The CDR3 length is 15 residues. J lost 0 bases, V lost 6 bases, and 2 bases had no gene match. Germline V gene lookup returns CDR1 SNHLY and CDR2 FYNNEI. This CDR3 is CASREREGSYNEQFF. In nucleotides, the CDR3 is TGTGCCAGCAGGGAGCGGGAGGGCTCCTACAATGAGCAGTTCTTC. The full variable domain, with the rest looked up from reference TRBV2 and TRBJ2-1, is EPEVTQTPSHQVTQMGQEVILRCVPISNHLYFYWYRQILGQKVEFLVSFYNNEISEKSEIFDDQFSVERPDGSNFTLKIRSTKLEDSAMYFCASREREGSYNEQFFGPGTRLTVL.

This chain joins TRBV2 and TRBJ2-1; 12 bases match TRBD1. This CDR3 has 15 amino acids. Losses at the gene ends were 6 bases for V and 7 bases for J; bases not matched to a gene: 7. Germline CDR1 SNHLY, CDR2 FYNNEI. The CDR3 loop is CASRGTGGAGNEQFF. The CDR3 DNA is TGTGCCAGCAGGGGGACAGGGGGCGCCGGGAATGAGCAGTTCTTC. The whole variable domain, remainder taken from reference TRBV2 and TRBJ2-1, is EPEVTQTPSHQVTQMGQEVILRCVPISNHLYFYWYRQILGQKVEFLVSFYNNEISEKSEIFDDQFSVERPDGSNFTLKIRSTKLEDSAMYFCASRGTGGAGNEQFFGPGTRLTVL.

This clone was seen a few times. V is TRBV28 and J is TRBJ2-7; TRBD1 agrees at 11 bases. V was clipped by 6 bases and J by 2 bases; unmatched bases: 0. CDR1 and CDR2 from the germline V gene are MDHEN and SYDVKM. This CDR3 has 13 amino acids. The CDR3, as DNA: TGTGCCAGCAGGGGACAGGGGGCCTACGAGCAGTACTTC. Residues: CASRGQGAYEQYF.

The J gene is TRBJ2-2, the V gene TRBV7-2; D not resolved. CDR3 length: 12 amino acids. Germline lookup yields CDR1 SGHTA and CDR2 FQGNSA. V was clipped by 8 bases and J by 4 bases, with 8 bases between them. In DNA, the CDR3 is TGTGCCAGCGCCAGAAGCACCGGGGAGCTGTTTTTT. As protein: CASARSTGELFF.

The chain couples TRBV4-3 to TRBJ1-1, with TRBD1 matching 8 bases. The CDR3 covers 14 residues. CDR1 and CDR2 (germline): LGHNA, YSLEER. V lost 1 base to trimming and J lost 4 bases; unmatched junction nucleotides: 2. The CDR3 nucleotides read TGCGCCAGCAGCCAAGGGACAGGGATCACTGAAGCTTTCTTT. Its protein product is CASSQGTGITEAFF.

V gene TRBV7-8 combines with J gene TRBJ1-2; D is ambiguous. The V end was cut by 6 bases, the J end by 6 bases, with 23 bases between. The CDR3 is 16 residues long. The V gene's germline CDR1 is SGHVS and CDR2 FQNEAQ. The CDR3 sequence is CASSTLFGSSNNGYTF. The CDR3 DNA reads TGTGCCAGCAGTACTCTATTTGGGAGTTCGAACAATGGCTACACCTTC.

This clone has only one observation. This chain links TRBV5-1 with TRBJ2-1; D is perhaps TRBD1 (5 bases). V was pared by 2 bases and J by 3 bases, with 9 bases between. Germline values: CDR1 SGHRS, CDR2 YFSETQ. The CDR3 spans 14 residues. The CDR3 spells CASSFADSYNEQFF. CDR3 sequence (DNA): TGCGCCAGCAGCTTCGCCGACAGCTACAATGAGCAGTTCTTC.

The chain carries TRBV5-6 and TRBJ2-5; tentative D call: TRBD2 (5 bases). This CDR3 comprises 16 residues. The V end lost 4 bases, the J end lost 5 bases, and 21 bases lay between the germline ends. Germline V gene data show CDR1 as SGHDT and CDR2 as YYEEEE. The CDR3 spells CASSRGPAFLGETQYF. As DNA, the CDR3 is TGTGCCAGCAGCCGAGGGCCAGCATTTTTGGGGGAGACCCAGTACTTC.

J is TRBJ2-7 and V is TRBV12-3 or TRBV12-4, with no clear D. V dropped 3 bases and J dropped 1 base, with 7 bases sitting between them. This CDR3 region has 13 residues. The CDR3 region is CASSFLDSYEQYF. CDR3 DNA: TGTGCCAGCAGTTTCTTAGATTCCTACGAGCAGTACTTC.

The chain carries TRBV5-6 and TRBJ2-7; perhaps TRBD1 as D (5 bases). This CDR3 comprises 16 residues. Germline V CDR1 and CDR2: SGHDT, YYEEEE. Trimming stripped 0 bases from V and 6 bases from J, with 19 bases between. The chain's CDR3 is CASSLALRGPNSEQYF. Here the CDR3 DNA reads TGTGCCAGCAGCTTGGCCTTAAGGGGCCCCAACTCCGAGCAGTACTTC.

This rearrangement joins TRBV7-2 to TRBJ1-2, with 12 bases fitting TRBD1. With 5 bases clipped from V and 6 bases from J, the junction kept 16 bases outside the gene matches. The germline V gene has CDR1 SGHTA and CDR2 FQGNSA. The CDR3 length is 18 residues. The CDR3 here is CASSRRGTGGSQSDGYTF. DNA of the CDR3: TGTGCCAGCAGCCGCAGGGGGACAGGGGGCTCTCAGTCGGATGGCTACACCTTC.

A single count supports this clone. V usage is TRBV28 and J usage is TRBJ1-1; tentative D call: TRBD1 (6 bases). The CDR3 totals 15 residues. Germline V gene data show CDR1 as MDHEN and CDR2 as SYDVKM. Trimming pared 6 bases from V and 0 bases from J, leaving 14 bases between. The CDR3 bases are TGTGCCAGCAGGGTGAGGGGACACATGAACACTGAAGCTTTCTTT. It specifies CASRVRGHMNTEAFF.

The gene calls are TRBV11-2 and TRBJ2-7; weak D call: TRBD1 (7 bases). The germline V gene encodes CDR1 SGHAT and CDR2 FQNNGV. V shed 6 bases and J shed 6 bases, with 21 bases lying between them. The CDR3 has 15 amino acids. CDR3 sequence reads: CASSRSRTRDSEQYF. CDR3 nucleotides: TGTGCCAGCAGTAGGTCCCGAACGCGGGACAGCGAGCAGTACTTC.

The chain couples TRBV4-1 to TRBJ2-3, with 7 bases that match TRBD2. J gave up 0 bases and V 8 bases, and 11 bases lay outside the gene matches. This CDR3 comprises 16 residues. Germline V gene lookup returns CDR1 MGHRA and CDR2 YSYEKL. The DNA of the CDR3 is TGCGCCAGCTCTAATAGGGCTAGCGGAAGCACAGATACGCAGTATTTT. This gives the protein CASSNRASGSTDTQYF.

This clone was seen more than once but under ten times. This chain joins TRBV4-3 and TRBJ1-5; TRBD1 is a possible D gene (6 bases). The CDR3 consists of 14 residues. Trimming shortened V by 0 bases and J by 7 bases, and 10 bases separated the two germline ends. Looked up from germline, CDR1 is LGHNA and CDR2 is YSLEER. CDR3 coding DNA: TGCGCCAGCAGCCAAGAAGGGGGGGACCAGCCCCAGCATTTT. It codes for CASSQEGGDQPQHF.

The rearrangement links TRBV7-2 to TRBJ2-1; TRBD2 agrees at 12 bases. This CDR3 region has 19 residues. CDR1 is SGHTA, CDR2 FQGNSA, per germline. V was clipped by 5 bases and J by 2 bases; unmatched bases: 13. CDR3 sequence reads: CASSLLLAGGTAPYNEQFF. The CDR3 DNA reads TGTGCCAGCAGCCTACTACTAGCGGGGGGCACCGCTCCCTACAATGAGCAGTTCTTC.

The chain links TRBV5-1 to TRBJ2-5; TRBD2 agrees at 11 bases. The germline V gene has CDR1 SGHRS and CDR2 YFSETQ. Unmatched junction bases numbered 5, after V lost 4 bases and J lost 3 bases. This CDR3 is built from 15 residues. The CDR3 here is CASSIPGLAEETQYF. In DNA, the CDR3 is TGCGCCAGCAGCATTCCGGGACTAGCGGAAGAGACCCAGTACTTC.

V and J are TRBV14 and TRBJ1-6, with a weak D call TRBD1 (5 bases). V was pared by 1 base and J by 9 bases, with 10 bases between. There are 14 residues in the CDR3. Per germline, CDR1 SGHDN and CDR2 FVKESK. CDR3 bases: TGTGCCAGCAGCCAAGTTGACAGTATTTCACCCCTCCACTTT. It encodes CASSQVDSISPLHF.

The chain joins TRBV5-1 to TRBJ2-7, with TRBD2 matching over 10 bases. The V gene's germline CDR1 is SGHRS and CDR2 YFSETQ. The ends lost 0 bases at V and 0 bases at J; junction bases unmatched: 6. This CDR3 has 17 residues. CDR3 protein: CASSLALAGEYSYEQYF. The CDR3 DNA sequence: TGCGCCAGCAGCTTGGCCCTAGCGGGAGAGTACTCCTACGAGCAGTACTTC. Full variable domain (remainder filled in from reference TRBV5-1 and TRBJ2-7): KAGVTQTPRYLIKTRGQQVTLSCSPISGHRSVSWYQQTPGQGLQFLFEYFSETQRNKGNFPGRFSGRQFSNSRSEMNVSTLELGDSALYLCASSLALAGEYSYEQYFGPGTRLTVT.

The chain combines TRBV19 with TRBJ1-2; 8 bases map to TRBD1. The CDR3 extends over 12 amino acids. Germline V gene sequence: CDR1 LNHDA, CDR2 SQIVND (reference sequence). After removal of 5 bases from V and 7 bases from J, the junction contained 3 bases not matched to a gene. CDR3 sequence reads: CASSDQGAGYTF. CDR3 in DNA: TGTGCCAGTAGTGATCAGGGGGCTGGCTACACCTTC.

CDR3 nucleotides: TGTGCCAGCAGCCCACTAGCGGGGGGGCCCAATGAGCAGTTCTTC. It specifies CASSPLAGGPNEQFF. The chain couples TRBV7-6 to TRBJ2-1; TRBD2 matches 13 bases. Germline-derived CDR1 and CDR2 are SGHVS and FNYEAQ. The ends lost 5 bases at V and 6 bases at J; junction bases unmatched: 4. The CDR3 extends over 15 amino acids.

Details on this clone: One junction end does not reproduce the germline sequence, and a read error may be involved. The V and J genes are TRBV19 and TRBJ1-2, with 8 nucleotides matching TRBD1. The CDR3 is made up of 14 amino acids. Germline V gives CDR1 LNHDA, CDR2 SQIVND (reference sequence). CDR3 amino acids: CASLFRTGSYDYTF. The CDR3 nucleotides are TGTGCCAGTTTATTTCGGACAGGGTCCTATGACTACACCTTC. The entire variable domain, with the rest obtained from reference TRBV19 and TRBJ1-2, is as follows: DGGITQSPKYLFRKEGQNVTLSCEQNLNHDAMYWYRQDPGQGLRLIYYSQIVNDFQKGDIAEGYSVSREKKESFPLTVTSAQKNPTAFYLCASLFRTGSYDYTFGSGTRLTVV.

The sample holds a few counts of this clone. The chain couples TRBV3-1 (or the pseudogene TRBV3-2) to TRBJ2-2, with 10 bases matching TRBD2. The J segment lost 0 bases and the V segment lost 7 bases, leaving 5 bases of the junction unmatched. Germline loops: CDR1 LGHDT, CDR2 YNNKEL (reference sequence). This CDR3 is built from 16 residues. The CDR3, as DNA: TGTGCCAGCAAGCGAGGACTAGCGGCGAACACCGGGGAGCTGTTTTTT. Translation: CASKRGLAANTGELFF.

The V call is TRBV6-5, the J call TRBJ1-1; 8 bases are a match to TRBD1. The CDR3 consists of 14 residues. J was trimmed by 7 bases and V by 2 bases; bases with no gene match: 6. The germline V gene has CDR1 MNHEY and CDR2 SVGAGI. The CDR3: CASSYRGQVVEAFF. The DNA for the CDR3 is TGTGCCAGCAGTTACAGGGGACAGGTGGTTGAAGCTTTCTTT.

The V gene is TRBV15, the J gene TRBJ2-7; 11 bases fit TRBD1. This CDR3 has 14 residues. J gave up 3 bases and V 5 bases, and 3 bases lay outside the gene matches. In germline, CDR1 is LNHNV, CDR2 YYDKDF (reference sequence). The CDR3 DNA reads TGTGCCACCAGCTTTGGGACAGGGGGCTACGAGCAGTACTTC. Translating it yields CATSFGTGGYEQYF.

CDR3 residues: CASSGTSGSNEQFF. In DNA form, the CDR3 reads TGTGCCAGTAGTGGGACTAGCGGGAGTAATGAGCAGTTCTTC. The V and J genes are TRBV19 and TRBJ2-1; 14 positions agree with TRBD2. The J segment lost 7 bases and the V segment lost 5 bases, leaving 1 base of the junction unmatched. This CDR3 is 14 amino acids long. The V gene's germline CDR1 is LNHDA and CDR2 SQIVND (reference sequence).